Below are 7 T cell receptor beta chains sequenced from a single sample in a study of blood T cell repertoires in COVID-19. Sequencing was performed with immunoSEQ multiplex PCR; in TCRdb, only in-frame clones are kept and a portion is missing. There are fewer than 110,000 clones in the sample; approximately 84% occur only once, and 13% lies in the top ten. What was sequenced was peripheral blood. The receptors were sampled from a human donor in a cohort sampled during active or convalescent COVID-19.

This chain uses TRBV19 with TRBJ1-2; 10 bases are a match to TRBD1. The CDR3 consists of 15 residues. Losses at the gene ends were 3 bases for V and 5 bases for J; bases not matched to a gene: 6. Per the germline V gene, CDR1 is LNHDA and CDR2 is SQIVND (reference sequence). The CDR3, as DNA: TGTGCCAGTAGTATCGGGACAGGGGCCCGATATGGCTACACCTTC. Its protein product is CASSIGTGARYGYTF.

The chain is built from TRBV27 and TRBJ2-7; TRBD1 might be the D (7 bases). Germline CDR1 MNHEY, CDR2 SMNVEV (reference sequence). The CDR3 is made up of 16 amino acids. V lost 6 bases, J lost 2 bases, and 20 bases lay in between. CDR3 in DNA: TGTGCCAGCAGCCGAAAGGGACAGCCGGGGGCCTACGAGCAGTACTTC. Its protein is CASSRKGQPGAYEQYF.

The chain couples TRBV3-1 (or the pseudogene TRBV3-2) to TRBJ2-3, with 11 bases matching TRBD2. The ends lost 4 bases at V and 0 bases at J; junction bases unmatched: 9. CDR1 and CDR2 (germline): LGHDT, YNNKEL (reference sequence). The CDR3 sequence is 18 residues long. CDR3 bases: TGTGCCAGCAGCCCCTTCGGACTAGCGGGCAGGAGCACAGATACGCAGTATTTT. It is translated as CASSPFGLAGRSTDTQYF.

The rearrangement uses TRBV27 and TRBJ1-5; TRBD1 agrees at 7 bases. The CDR3 is 14 amino acids. J gave up 3 bases and V 6 bases, and 5 bases lay outside the gene matches. Germline V gene data show CDR1 as MNHEY and CDR2 as SMNVEV (reference sequence). The DNA of the CDR3 is TGTGCCAGCAGATCCGGGACAGACAATCAGCCCCAGCATTTT. The encoded protein is CASRSGTDNQPQHF.

The chain employs TRBV24-1 and TRBJ1-2, with D unclear. V was pared by 9 bases and J by 5 bases, with 12 bases between. The germline V gene has CDR1 KGHDR and CDR2 SFDVKD. This CDR3 has 12 residues. CDR3 DNA sequence: TGTGCCACCGGAGGCGGGAGATATGGCTACACCTTC. It specifies CATGGGRYGYTF.

The gene calls are TRBV1 and TRBJ2-2; the table names TRBD2, a call not compared with the DNA. TRBV1 is a pseudogene locus. This CDR3 has 16 amino acids. The CDR3 coding sequence is TGCACCAGCAGCCCGCAAAGCGGGGGGCCCACCGGGGAGCTGTTTTTT. It codes for CTSSPQSGGPTGELFF.

This clone was found a few times. J is TRBJ1-3 and V is TRBV7-9; D perhaps matches TRBD1 (5 bases). The V gene's germline CDR1 is SEHNR and CDR2 FQNEAQ (reference sequence). The CDR3 sequence is 15 residues long. The germline V and J ends were trimmed by 6 bases and 0 bases, with 12 bases remaining between them. In nucleotides, the CDR3 is TGTGCCAGCAGTATGGGGGGACTCTCTGGAAACACCATATATTTT. Its translation is CASSMGGLSGNTIYF.